This TCR beta chain was sequenced during a study of blood T cell repertoires in COVID-19. Some clones are missing from TCRdb's copy, which holds only in-frame ones; the method was immunoSEQ multiplex PCR. The sample consists of fewer than 90,000 clones, approximately 86% of them appearing once. The CDR3 spans 14 residues. Trimming stripped 0 bases from V and 1 base from J, with 7 bases between. Germline V gene data show CDR1 as MNHEY and CDR2 as SVGEGT. For this clone: Different DNA sequences within this sample yield the same CDR3.

The sequencing sample was made of peripheral blood. The chain is built from TRBV6-2 or TRBV6-3 and TRBJ2-7, with a weak D call TRBD2 (6 bases). This sequence was found in a man aged 45-65 years with active or convalescent COVID-19. The CDR3 coding sequence is TGTGCCAGCAGTTACTCGGGGGGATCCTACGAGCAGTACTTC. Translating it yields CASSYSGGSYEQYF.